The present T cell receptor (beta chain) was sequenced within a study of CD8 T cells in Susac syndrome (dated by TCRdb to between 2018 and 2021). With respect to the entire study: The study used repertoire sequencing to test whether antigen drove CD8+ T cell activation and differentiation in Susac syndrome.

Peripheral blood CD8+ and CD4+ T cells from healthy donors, Susac syndrome patients and multiple sclerosis patients were profiled using high-throughput TCR beta sequencing. The multiple sclerosis controls were treatment-naive patients who had stable or active relapsing-remitting disease and met the revised McDonald criteria. CD8+ TEMRA cells were enriched by FACS, while bulk CD8+ and CD4+ T cells were purified by magnetic negative isolation. Blood was drawn into EDTA tubes, processed within 24 hours, and PBMCs were isolated by density gradient centrifugation. PBMCs intended for TCR sequencing were frozen in liquid nitrogen and were later thawed in a 37 degrees C water bath. The sorted or isolated CD4+, CD8+ and CD8+ TEMRA cells reached a purity of at least 90%. Summary of the overall study and its limitations: The number of individuals in the TCR sequencing and HLA analysis was recognized as being relatively small.

RNA was extracted with the RNeasy kit and roughly 0.45 to 1 ug was reverse transcribed using random hexamers. TCR beta CDR3 regions were amplified with the immunoSEQ multiplex PCR assay covering 54 Vbeta and 13 Jbeta segments. PCR amplification bias was corrected by using a synthetic template baseline for primer optimization and computational correction. In the authors' own workflow: Reads were assigned to V, D and J genes according to IMGT and analyzed in immunoSEQ Analyzer, with only productive sequences retained. Clonality was calculated as one minus the Shannon entropy normalized by log2 of the number of productive unique sequences. For each patient and control, public and private clones were evaluated within the 100 most prevalent clones. A clone was defined as Susac-specific if it was absent from the healthy and MS cohorts, from more than 850 published viral clones and from other ImmuneACCESS disease sequences. In TCRdb, the public reads were trimmed at Q25 with fastp and aligned with MiXCR, with productive beta chains retained. Each entry merges the rows of one CDR3 protein and shows their most common DNA and genes. These V and J calls rely on TCRdb rather than the paper's analysis. A total of about 250,000 distinct CDR3 sequences appear in this sample, about 94% of them only once. Roughly 0.072% of the sample is taken by the ten largest.

As to this clonotype: This clone's antigen is unknown. No much larger clone exists at a distance of one base, and base qualities are not known.

The V end loses 7 bases and the J end loses 0 bases, and a stretch of 15 bases separates them. Taken from the germline V gene, the CDR1 and CDR2 loops are MNHEY and SVGAGI. The CDR3 spans 15 residues, from the cysteine through the phenylalanine. The read is trimmed to its CDR3 DNA, 45 bases read in frame from base 1. The source is a human donor with multiple sclerosis. The sequencing input was CD4+ T cells from PBMCs. This receptor chain uses TRBV6-5 and TRBJ1-1, with no reliable assignment of the D segment. The sequence in DNA is TGTGCCAGCACCTCTCGAGCAGGACTGAACACTGAAGCTTTCTTT. Its protein reads: CASTSRAGLNTEAFF.